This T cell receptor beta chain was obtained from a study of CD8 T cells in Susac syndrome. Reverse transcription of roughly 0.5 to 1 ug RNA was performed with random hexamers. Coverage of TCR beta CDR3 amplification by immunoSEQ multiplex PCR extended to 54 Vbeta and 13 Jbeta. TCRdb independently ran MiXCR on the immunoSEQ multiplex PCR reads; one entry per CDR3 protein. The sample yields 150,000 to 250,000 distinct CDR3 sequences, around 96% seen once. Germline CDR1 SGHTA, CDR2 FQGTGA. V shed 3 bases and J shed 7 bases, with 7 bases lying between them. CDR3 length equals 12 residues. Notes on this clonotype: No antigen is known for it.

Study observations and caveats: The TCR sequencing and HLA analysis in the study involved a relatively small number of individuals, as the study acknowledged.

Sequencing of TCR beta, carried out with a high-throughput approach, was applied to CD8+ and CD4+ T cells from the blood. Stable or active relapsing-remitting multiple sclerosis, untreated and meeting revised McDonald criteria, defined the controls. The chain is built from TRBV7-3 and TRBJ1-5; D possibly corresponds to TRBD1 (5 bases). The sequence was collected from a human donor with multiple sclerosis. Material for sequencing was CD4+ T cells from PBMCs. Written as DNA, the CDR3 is TGTGCCAGCAGCTTTCAGGGCCAGCCCCAGCATTTT. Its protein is CASSFQGQPQHF.